This T cell receptor beta chain is drawn from a study of shared clonotypes between healthy human individuals. Study results and caveats: On the whole, naive subsets had larger estimated richness than memory subsets had. Clonotypes shared by all four donors outscored non-shared clonotypes in generation probability. The represented genetic and exposure-history diversity was limited by the small number of donors.

The sorted-subset replicate PCRs were given around 0.2 ug DNA, which is tens of thousands of T cell genomes. Sequencing used immunoSEQ multiplex PCR; TCRdb keeps in-frame clones, though not all of them. Of some 1,100,000 clones detected, about four fifths appear once; the ten largest clones hold under 0.65%. To note about this clone: The antigen is unknown.

The receptor comes from a man in his late teens or twenties in good health. Some clones in this sample may be carry-over from other donors' samples. Sequenced material: memory CD4+ T cells from PBMCs. Subset of the sample: CD45RA-negative fraction.

The CDR3 bases are TGTGCCAGCAGCTACGGACAGGGCCCAACCTACGAGCAGTACTTC. It yields the protein CASSYGQGPTYEQYF. This chain joins TRBV5-8 and TRBJ2-7, with 8 bases identical to TRBD1. The CDR3 has 15 amino acids. The trim removed 3 bases at V and 2 bases at J, leaving 7 bases unmatched. In germline, CDR1 is SGHTS, CDR2 YDEGEE.